The 18 T cell receptor beta chains below were found in one sample sequenced in a study of blood T cell repertoires in COVID-19 (dated by TCRdb to about 2020). Libraries were made using the immunoSEQ multiplex PCR assay. Sourced from immuneACCESS, this table was stored by TCRdb with only in-frame sequences that have V and J called. A share of the clones is absent; for the studies checked, an unresolved V gene accounts for under half, and the remainder has no known explanation. In all, the sample holds more than 85,000 clones, and 84% of those were seen once. The ten biggest clones cover around a sixth of the sample. Sequencing was carried out using peripheral blood. Receptor source: a woman aged 55-69 years with acute or convalescent COVID-19.

This clone was recorded once. V is TRBV5-6 and J is TRBJ1-5; D is unresolved. Germline values: CDR1 SGHDT, CDR2 YYEEEE. This CDR3 is built from 15 residues. The V and J ends lost 1 base and 0 bases respectively, with 8 bases between them. The CDR3 here is CASSLFRPSNQPQHF. CDR3 coding DNA: TGTGCCAGCAGCTTGTTCCGTCCTAGCAATCAGCCCCAGCATTTT.

The chain is built from TRBV3-1 (or the pseudogene TRBV3-2) and TRBJ1-2; no definite D call. CDR1 is LGHDT, CDR2 YNNKEL, per germline (reference sequence). V was clipped by 0 bases and J by 4 bases, with 18 bases between them. This CDR3 has 17 amino acids. CDR3 protein: CASSQERAWEAGYGYTF. The DNA for the CDR3 is TGTGCCAGCAGCCAAGAACGGGCGTGGGAGGCGGGCTATGGCTACACCTTC.

The rearrangement uses TRBV27 and TRBJ1-4; D is undetermined. In germline, CDR1 is MNHEY, CDR2 SMNVEV (reference sequence). V was clipped by 3 bases and J by 4 bases, with 9 bases between them. CDR3 length: 14 amino acids. CDR3 sequence: CASSLAGINEKLFF. As DNA, the CDR3 is TGTGCCAGCAGTTTGGCGGGGATTAATGAAAAACTGTTTTTT.

The chain joins TRBV13 to TRBJ1-1; possibly TRBD1 for D (5 bases). V was pared by 8 bases and J by 0 bases, with 16 bases between. Germline V gene lookup returns CDR1 PRHDT and CDR2 FYEKMQ (reference sequence). The CDR3 is 15 amino acids. CDR3 in amino acids: CASLGQATLNTEAFF. CDR3 sequence (DNA): TGTGCCAGCCTGGGGCAGGCCACGCTGAACACTGAAGCTTTCTTT.

The CDR3 coding sequence is TGTGCCAGCAGTTTCTTCCGAGGTACTGAAGCTTTCTTT. It yields the protein CASSFFRGTEAFF. The gene calls are TRBV27 and TRBJ1-1, with unresolved D. The CDR3 is 13 amino acids. V was pared by 3 bases and J by 5 bases, with 10 bases between. CDR1 and CDR2 (germline): MNHEY, SMNVEV (reference sequence).

V is TRBV3-1 (or the pseudogene TRBV3-2) and J is TRBJ1-2; tentative D call: TRBD1 (6 bases). V lost 1 base and J 2 bases, leaving 11 bases between the germline ends. This CDR3 has 15 residues. Germline V lookup: CDR1 LGHDT, CDR2 YNNKEL (reference sequence). CDR3 sequence (DNA): TGTGCCAGCAGCCAAGGGGGGGGCAAAAACTATGGCTACACCTTC. Its protein product is CASSQGGGKNYGYTF.

This clone was counted a few times. The CDR3 nucleotides read TGTGCCAGCTCACCACGGGGCTTAAACTATGGCTACACCTTC. It codes for CASSPRGLNYGYTF. The chain carries TRBV18 and TRBJ1-2, with D possibly matching TRBD1 (5 bases). The CDR3 is 14 residues long. Germline CDR1 and CDR2: KGHSH and LQKENI. V lost 1 base to trimming and J lost 2 bases, with 8 bases between them.

This chain joins TRBV15 and TRBJ1-1, with TRBD1 matching 8 bases. CDR1 is LNHNV, CDR2 YYDKDF, per germline (reference sequence). V was pared by 5 bases and J by 4 bases, with 6 bases of the junction left unmatched. The CDR3 is 14 residues long. CDR3 sequence (DNA): TGTGCCACCAGCCTACAGGGGGATGGCACTGAAGCTTTCTTT. It encodes CATSLQGDGTEAFF.

The rearrangement links TRBV2 to TRBJ1-5; D remains ambiguous. Per the germline V gene, CDR1 is SNHLY and CDR2 is FYNNEI. V was trimmed by 7 bases and J by 5 bases, leaving 21 bases between them. This CDR3 is built from 16 residues. This CDR3 is CASKESWVNLDQPQHF. CDR3 coding DNA: TGTGCCAGCAAAGAGAGTTGGGTTAACCTAGATCAGCCCCAGCATTTT.

This clone was found once. V usage is TRBV6-1 and J usage is TRBJ1-6; 8 bases are a match to TRBD1. The CDR3 sequence is 17 residues long. Losses at the gene ends were 0 bases for V and 9 bases for J; bases not matched to a gene: 10. Looked up from germline, CDR1 is MNHNS and CDR2 is SASEGT. The DNA of the CDR3 is TGTGCCAGCAGTGAAGCGCAGGGGGCGCCCGGGTCTTCACCCCTCCACTTT. Translation: CASSEAQGAPGSSPLHF.

The V and J genes are TRBV28 and TRBJ1-5; D is ambiguous. This CDR3 region has 11 residues. Trimming took off 7 bases at V and 4 bases at J, with 5 bases between the two ends. Germline V gene lookup returns CDR1 MDHEN and CDR2 SYDVKM. This chain's CDR3 is CASNWNQPQHF. In nucleotides, the CDR3 is TGTGCCAGCAACTGGAATCAGCCCCAGCATTTT.

The chain has TRBV9 and TRBJ2-3; D uncertain. The CDR3 totals 14 residues. Trimming took 0 bases from V and 2 from J, leaving 7 bases between them. Germline V lookup: CDR1 SGDLS, CDR2 YYNGEE. The CDR3 DNA reads as TGTGCCAGCAGCGTAGCTAGTACCACAGATACGCAGTATTTT. Protein: CASSVASTTDTQYF. Full variable domain (remainder filled in from reference TRBV9 and TRBJ2-3): DSGVTQTPKHLITATGQRVTLRCSPRSGDLSVYWYQQSLDQGLQFLIQYYNGEERAKGNILERFSAQQFPDLHSELNLSSLELGDSALYFCASSVASTTDTQYFGPGTRLTVL.

This clone is a singleton in its sample. J is TRBJ1-5 and V is TRBV27; TRBD1 matches at 8 bases. CDR1 and CDR2 from the germline V gene are MNHEY and SMNVEV (reference sequence). Germline trimming cut 4 bases from V and 2 bases from J; bases unmatched to any gene: 4. The CDR3 is made up of 15 amino acids. The CDR3 DNA sequence: TGTGCCAGCAGTTCAACAGGGGGACGCAATCAGCCCCAGCATTTT. Encoded protein: CASSSTGGRNQPQHF.

The rearrangement joins TRBV7-2 to TRBJ2-3, with 9 positions matching TRBD2. CDR3 length: 16 amino acids. The germline gives CDR1 SGHTA, CDR2 FQGNSA. Unmatched junction bases numbered 5, after V lost 3 bases and J lost 1 base. The CDR3 coding sequence is TGTGCCAGCAGCTTCGCGGGGGGGCCCCGCACAGATACGCAGTATTTT. This codes for CASSFAGGPRTDTQYF.

The chain has TRBV7-3 and TRBJ2-5; 12 bases align to TRBD2. Germline V gene data show CDR1 as SGHTA and CDR2 as FQGTGA. V was pared by 4 bases and J by 7 bases, with 10 bases of the junction left unmatched. CDR3 size: 16 residues. CDR3 residues: CASSSTSGGSLGTQYF. As DNA, the CDR3 is TGTGCCAGCAGCTCGACTAGCGGGGGATCTCTGGGGACCCAGTACTTC.

The sample holds one count of this clone. The gene calls are TRBV7-6 and TRBJ2-5, with 10 nucleotides matching TRBD1. The V gene end was trimmed by 7 bases and the J gene end by 2 bases; junction bases not matched to a gene: 10. The CDR3 length is 16 residues. CDR1 is SGHVS and CDR2 is FNYEAQ in the germline V gene. Here the CDR3 DNA reads TGTGCCAGCACCGACAGGGGGCGCGACCGGCAAGAGACCCAGTACTTC. Its translation is CASTDRGRDRQETQYF.

This sequence joins TRBV3-1 (or the pseudogene TRBV3-2) and TRBJ1-2; the D gene is possibly TRBD1 (5 bases). V was trimmed by 2 bases and J by 3 bases, leaving 10 bases between them. Germline-derived CDR1 and CDR2 are LGHDT and YNNKEL (reference sequence). This CDR3 has 14 amino acids. CDR3 sequence: CASSQYRRDYGYTF. CDR3 sequence (DNA): TGTGCCAGCAGCCAATATCGCAGGGACTATGGCTACACCTTC.

This clone has just a few counts. This sequence joins TRBV29-1 and TRBJ2-3, with D possibly TRBD2 on 5 matching bases. Per the germline V gene, CDR1 is SQVTM and CDR2 is ANQGSEA. This CDR3 region has 10 residues. CDR3 sequence: CIRRGDTQYF. The DNA for the CDR3 is TGCATACGACGGGGAGATACGCAGTATTTT.